The 10 T cell receptor beta chains below come from one sample, sequenced in a study of OX40 agonist ivuxolimab in advanced cancers. TCRdb's copy holds only in-frame clones and misses some; the assay was immunoSEQ multiplex PCR. This sample has about 34,000 clones, with about four fifths found just once. The sample consisted of CD4+ or CD8+ T cells sorted from blood, taken in a trial of the OX40 agonist ivuxolimab. The receptors were sampled from an adult with an advanced solid tumor such as melanoma, head and neck, liver or kidney cancer.

The chain joins TRBV19 to TRBJ2-1; D remains unclear. The CDR3 has 12 amino acids. V gave up 6 bases and J gave up 10 bases, with 13 bases separating them. Looked up from germline, CDR1 is LNHDA and CDR2 is SQIVND (reference sequence). CDR3 DNA: TGTGCCAGTAGCAAGTCGAAGGGAGAGCAGTTCTTC. Translating gives CASSKSKGEQFF.

The rearrangement links TRBV4-2 to TRBJ1-6; D is unclear. Trimming removed 4 bases from V and 9 bases from J, with 10 bases in between. CDR3 length equals 13 residues. Germline V gene lookup returns CDR1 LGHNA and CDR2 YNFKEQ. The CDR3 bases are TGTGCCAGCAGCCCAAAGGTCGGTTCACCCCTCCACTTT. Its translation is CASSPKVGSPLHF.

The chain recombines TRBV27 with TRBJ1-2; D is unresolved. Germline CDR1 MNHEY, CDR2 SMNVEV (reference sequence). This CDR3 is 15 amino acids long. Trimming cost V 5 bases and J 1 base, with 14 bases left between them. CDR3 in amino acids: CASSRRPHVNYGYTF. CDR3 nucleotides: TGTGCCAGCAGTCGAAGACCCCACGTTAACTATGGCTACACCTTC.

The chain couples TRBV4-1 to TRBJ2-1; 9 nucleotides match TRBD2. The CDR3 covers 16 residues. Germline trimming cut 3 bases from V and 8 bases from J; bases unmatched to any gene: 11. Germline CDR1 is MGHRA and CDR2 is YSYEKL. CDR3 residues: CASSQPGRGGRDEQFF. DNA for the CDR3: TGCGCCAGCAGCCAGCCAGGGCGGGGGGGTCGGGATGAGCAGTTCTTC.

The chain combines TRBV7-2 with TRBJ2-4; D call uncertain. Germline V gene data show CDR1 as SGHTA and CDR2 as FQGNSA. Trimming removed 7 bases at V and 0 bases at J, with 10 bases between. This CDR3 is built from 14 residues. The CDR3 nucleotides read TGTGCCAGCACCACTGGGCTAGCCAAAAACATTCAGTACTTC. It translates to CASTTGLAKNIQYF.

The chain recombines TRBV7-2 with TRBJ2-5, with unresolved D. Germline V gene sequence: CDR1 SGHTA, CDR2 FQGNSA. With 10 bases removed from V and 0 bases from J, the gap between germline ends came to 6 bases. This CDR3 spans 11 amino acids. This CDR3 reads CANRDQETQYF. The CDR3 bases are TGTGCCAACCGGGACCAAGAGACCCAGTACTTC.

This clone was seen a single time. V is TRBV18 and J is TRBJ1-2; a possible D gene is TRBD1 (5 bases). The V and J ends lost 2 bases and 7 bases respectively, with 14 bases between them. Germline V gene data show CDR1 as KGHSH and CDR2 as LQKENI. The length of the CDR3 is 14 residues. CDR3 sequence: CASSPTGEGRGYTF. The CDR3 nucleotides are TGTGCCAGCTCACCAACCGGGGAGGGACGTGGCTACACCTTC.

The chain couples TRBV7-6 to TRBJ1-3; possibly TRBD1 for D (5 bases). The CDR3 covers 16 residues. The germline V gene has CDR1 SGHVS and CDR2 FNYEAQ. V shed 1 base and J shed 0 bases, with 10 bases lying between them. In DNA form, the CDR3 reads TGTGCCAGCAGCTTAGTGGGGCGGAACTCTGGAAACACCATATATTTT. It yields the protein CASSLVGRNSGNTIYF.

This chain joins TRBV6-5 and TRBJ1-2, with 7 bases identical to TRBD1. Germline CDR1 reads MNHEY; CDR2 reads SVGAGI. Losses at the gene ends were 5 bases for V and 3 bases for J; bases not matched to a gene: 6. This CDR3 is built from 14 residues. In DNA, the CDR3 is TGTGCCAGCAGTAACGCGGGACAGTACTATGGCTACACCTTC. Encoded protein: CASSNAGQYYGYTF.

The chain is built from TRBV4-3 and TRBJ1-2; no clear D. The CDR3 extends over 14 amino acids. The V and J ends lost 0 bases and 4 bases respectively, with 9 bases between them. Germline V gene sequence: CDR1 LGHNA, CDR2 YSLEER. The CDR3 loop is CASSQDPHFYGYTF. CDR3 nucleotide sequence: TGCGCCAGCAGCCAAGATCCCCACTTCTATGGCTACACCTTC.